These 28 T cell receptor beta chains were all obtained from the same sample, sequenced in a study of human T cells and chemical hapten exposure. In TCRdb, the RACE reads were re-called with MiXCR into one record per CDR3 protein. The top ten hold around 3% of the sample, which has approximately 92,000 distinct CDR3 sequences, roughly 11% seen once. Time point given: patch test 2, 6 weeks after DPC sensitization. The treatment here: therapeutic diphenylcyclopropenone sensitization with weekly scalp DPC. Material: whole blood, obtained in connection with sensitization to the hapten diphenylcyclopropenone (DPC). These receptors originate from a woman aged 40 to 50 with alopecia areata. Some clones in this sample may be carry-over from other donors' samples.

This chain's CDR3 is CASSFSRGGTEAFF. CDR3 coding DNA: TGCGCCAGCAGCTTCTCAAGGGGAGGCACTGAAGCTTTCTTT. The V call is TRBV5-1, the J call TRBJ1-1; D is possibly TRBD1 (5 bases). CDR3 length: 14 amino acids. In germline, CDR1 is SGHRS, CDR2 YFSETQ. Between the trimmed V and J ends, which lost 2 bases and 4 bases, there was a span of 12 bases.

This clonotype was found a few times. The genes are TRBV14 and TRBJ1-1; no clear D. The CDR3 extends over 13 amino acids. Germline-derived CDR1 and CDR2 are SGHDN and FVKESK. V was cut by 2 bases and J by 1 base, with 5 bases left in between. The DNA for the CDR3 is TGTGCCAGCAGCCAATACGGGAACACTGAAGCTTTCTTT. This gives the protein CASSQYGNTEAFF.

The chain uses TRBV10-3 and TRBJ2-3; D may be TRBD2 (5 bases). The germline V gene encodes CDR1 ENHRY and CDR2 SYGVKD. Trimming cost V 2 bases and J 0 bases, with 12 bases left between them. The CDR3 is made up of 16 amino acids. DNA of the CDR3: TGTGCCATCAGTGAGGGTGCGGGCCCTAGCACAGATACGCAGTATTTT. It is translated as CAISEGAGPSTDTQYF.

The chain recombines TRBV13 with TRBJ2-2, with D maybe TRBD2 (5 bases). The V end lost 5 bases, the J end lost 7 bases, and 14 bases lay between the germline ends. Germline-derived CDR1 and CDR2 are PRHDT and FYEKMQ (reference sequence). CDR3 size: 14 residues. In DNA, the CDR3 is TGTGCCAGCAGCCCGCGGGCTATGGTCGGGGAGCTGTTTTTT. Translation gives CASSPRAMVGELFF.

The chain uses TRBV29-1 and TRBJ2-1; D call uncertain. Trimming cost V 5 bases and J 6 bases, with 11 bases left between them. From germline, CDR1 is SQVTM and CDR2 ANQGSEA. The CDR3 covers 12 residues. CDR3 protein: CSVRDWVNEQFF. CDR3 bases: TGCAGCGTTCGAGACTGGGTCAATGAGCAGTTCTTC.

The sample holds one count of this clonotype. The J gene is TRBJ2-2, the V gene TRBV7-2; 10 bases map to TRBD1. Germline V CDR1 and CDR2: SGHTA, FQGNSA. This CDR3 spans 16 amino acids. V lost 5 bases, J lost 5 bases, and 8 bases stayed unmatched. In DNA form, the CDR3 reads TGTGCCAGCAGCCCGGGACAGGGGCGGCTTACCGGGGAGCTGTTTTTT. This translates into CASSPGQGRLTGELFF.

This chain uses TRBV5-8 with TRBJ1-1; 9 bases map to TRBD1. V gave up 3 bases and J gave up 8 bases; unmatched junction bases: 5. CDR1 is SGHTS and CDR2 is YDEGEE in the germline V gene. The CDR3 totals 13 residues. This CDR3 reads CASSWTGVGEAFF. The DNA of the CDR3 is TGTGCCAGCAGCTGGACAGGGGTGGGGGAAGCTTTCTTT.

V usage is TRBV27 and J usage is TRBJ2-7; D uncertain. The CDR3 runs to 14 residues. V shed 6 bases and J shed 0 bases, with 12 bases lying between them. CDR1 is MNHEY, CDR2 SMNVEV, per germline (reference sequence). The chain's CDR3 is CASRQTDNSYEQYF. CDR3 nucleotides: TGTGCCAGCAGACAGACGGATAACTCCTACGAGCAGTACTTC.

In this sample, this clonotype turned up many times. J is TRBJ1-5 and V is TRBV6-5; TRBD1 might be the D (5 bases). Between the trimmed V and J ends, which lost 4 bases and 2 bases, there was a span of 9 bases. The CDR3 has 14 residues. In germline, CDR1 is MNHEY, CDR2 SVGAGI. The CDR3 nucleotides read TGTGCCAGCAGTTCGACACAGGGCAATCAGCCCCAGCATTTT. Translated, it gives CASSSTQGNQPQHF.

This clonotype was observed many times. V usage is TRBV6-6 and J usage is TRBJ2-7; 9 nucleotides match TRBD1. Per germline, CDR1 MNHNY and CDR2 SVGAGI (reference sequence). The junction had 4 bases not matched to a gene; V was cut back by 8 bases and J by 5 bases. This CDR3 region has 12 residues. The CDR3 sequence: CASARQGDEQYF. The CDR3 DNA reads as TGTGCCAGCGCCCGACAGGGGGACGAGCAGTACTTC.

This clonotype occurred a few times. This rearrangement joins TRBV3-1 to TRBJ2-3; D remains ambiguous. Looked up from germline, CDR1 is LGHDT and CDR2 is YNNKEL (reference sequence). With 4 bases removed from V and 3 bases from J, the gap between germline ends came to 14 bases. The CDR3 covers 15 residues. As DNA, the CDR3 is TGTGCCAGCAGCCTGGGTCCCCTCACAACAGATACGCAGTATTTT. It translates to CASSLGPLTTDTQYF.

V gene TRBV7-2 combines with J gene TRBJ2-1, with 10 nucleotides matching TRBD2. The trim removed 0 bases at V and 6 bases at J, leaving 2 bases unmatched. Germline V gives CDR1 SGHTA, CDR2 FQGNSA. This CDR3 has 15 amino acids. The CDR3 is CASSLAASGGNEQFF. The CDR3 DNA is TGTGCCAGCAGCTTAGCGGCTAGCGGGGGCAATGAGCAGTTCTTC.

The chain employs TRBV9 and TRBJ2-7; 10 bases are shared with TRBD1. This CDR3 is built from 14 residues. V was pared by 3 bases and J by 7 bases, with 7 bases of the junction left unmatched. From germline, CDR1 is SGDLS and CDR2 YYNGEE. The CDR3: CASSGGTGAREQYF. CDR3 coding DNA: TGTGCCAGCAGCGGGGGGACAGGGGCGAGGGAGCAGTACTTC.

J is TRBJ1-1 and V is TRBV29-1, with D possibly TRBD1 on 5 matching bases. Germline lookup yields CDR1 SQVTM and CDR2 ANQGSEA. CDR3 length: 12 amino acids. V lost 6 bases, J lost 4 bases, and 12 bases lay in between. CDR3 residues: CSVGEEGTEAFF. CDR3 DNA: TGCAGCGTGGGGGAGGAGGGCACTGAAGCTTTCTTT. Together with reference TRBV29-1 and TRBJ1-1, the CDR3 gives the full variable domain: SAVISQKPSRDICQRGTSLTIQCQVDSQVTMMFWYRQQPGQSLTLIATANQGSEATYESGFVIDKFPISRPNLTFSTLTVSNMSPEDSSIYLCSVGEEGTEAFFGQGTRLTVV.

This clonotype was recorded many times. The rearrangement uses TRBV9 and TRBJ2-1, with 13 bases fitting TRBD2. The germline gives CDR1 SGDLS, CDR2 YYNGEE. J gave up 0 bases and V 3 bases, and 6 bases lay outside the gene matches. This CDR3 spans 18 amino acids. The CDR3 nucleotides read TGTGCCAGCAGCGCAGGGACTAGCGGGGCTAGCTCCTACAATGAGCAGTTCTTC. This gives the protein CASSAGTSGASSYNEQFF.

CDR3 loop: CASLGPGIRYTF. The CDR3 nucleotides are TGTGCCAGCCTCGGCCCAGGTATCCGCTACACCTTC. This chain links TRBV28 with TRBJ1-2; D is unresolved. The CDR3 is made up of 12 amino acids. V lost 8 bases, J lost 9 bases, and 16 bases lay in between. Germline V gives CDR1 MDHEN, CDR2 SYDVKM.

This clonotype has a count of ten or more. The chain uses TRBV12-3 or TRBV12-4 and TRBJ1-1; the match to TRBD1 covers 7 bases. V was clipped by 5 bases and J by 1 base; unmatched bases: 1. The CDR3 is 13 residues long. The CDR3, as DNA: TGTGCCAGCAGTCCAGGGGGGAACACTGAAGCTTTCTTT. Amino acids: CASSPGGNTEAFF.

The chain uses TRBV7-6 and TRBJ2-3; TRBD2 matches at 12 bases. Unmatched junction bases numbered 7, after V lost 4 bases and J lost 2 bases. In germline, CDR1 is SGHVS, CDR2 FNYEAQ. This CDR3 contains 17 residues. The CDR3 DNA follows: TGTGCCAGCAGCTCCCGTAGACTAGCGGGAGTCACAGATACGCAGTATTTT. Translation: CASSSRRLAGVTDTQYF.

The chain carries TRBV6-2 or TRBV6-3 and TRBJ2-1; D tentatively reads TRBD1 or TRBD2 (5 bases each). The V and J ends lost 4 bases and 4 bases respectively, with 14 bases between them. The CDR3 has 15 residues. CDR1 and CDR2 (germline): MNHEY, SVGEGT. Here the CDR3 reads CASSWTPIAYNEQFF. The CDR3 bases are TGTGCCAGCAGTTGGACACCGATAGCGTACAATGAGCAGTTCTTC.

This chain uses TRBV30 with TRBJ1-2; D perhaps matches TRBD1 (5 bases). The V gene's germline CDR1 is GTSNPN and CDR2 SVGIG (reference sequence). The germline V and J ends were trimmed by 0 bases and 4 bases, with 9 bases remaining between them. The CDR3 length is 13 residues. The CDR3 DNA reads TGTGCCTGGAGTGTACGGGGGGGCTATGGCTACACCTTC. It yields the protein CAWSVRGGYGYTF.

This clonotype was observed many times. DNA for the CDR3: TGCGCCAGCAGCCAAGGGGACAGGGGGAATTCACCCCTCCACTTT. Translation: CASSQGDRGNSPLHF. V gene TRBV4-3 combines with J gene TRBJ1-6; the match to TRBD1 covers 11 bases. CDR1 and CDR2 from the germline V gene are LGHNA and YSLEER. The V and J ends lost 1 base and 7 bases, in that order; junction bases with no gene match: 0. CDR3 length equals 15 residues.

This clonotype was seen a handful of times. The V call is TRBV29-1, the J call TRBJ2-7; D call uncertain. V was clipped by 4 bases and J by 2 bases, with 12 bases between them. The CDR3 runs to 13 residues. Germline V gene data show CDR1 as SQVTM and CDR2 as ANQGSEA. CDR3 sequence (DNA): TGCAGCGTTGTGGTGGGCAGCCCCTACGAGCAGTACTTC. It yields the protein CSVVVGSPYEQYF.

This clonotype was counted many times. The chain employs TRBV11-3 and TRBJ2-1; maybe TRBD2 (7 bases). Trimming removed 3 bases from V and 5 bases from J, with 14 bases in between. From germline, CDR1 is SGHNT and CDR2 YENEEA. This CDR3 spans 15 amino acids. CDR3 loop: CASSFSGGGHNEQFF. Here the CDR3 DNA reads TGTGCCAGCAGCTTTTCGGGGGGCGGGCACAATGAGCAGTTCTTC. Variable domain in full (rest from reference TRBV11-3 and TRBJ2-1): EAGVVQSPRYKIIEKKQPVAFWCNPISGHNTLYWYLQNLGQGPELLIRYENEEAVDDSQLPKDRFSAERLKGVDSTLKIQPAELGDSAVYLCASSFSGGGHNEQFFGPGTRLTVL.

This clonotype was seen many times. The V call is TRBV7-8, the J call TRBJ2-3; D may be TRBD2 (6 bases). The germline V gene encodes CDR1 SGHVS and CDR2 FQNEAQ. There are 13 residues in the CDR3. V lost 5 bases and J lost 8, with 14 bases in between. The DNA of the CDR3 is TGTGCCAGCAGCCTCGGAGGGCCGGTTACGCAGTATTTT. Translation: CASSLGGPVTQYF.

The chain is built from TRBV5-1 and TRBJ2-1; TRBD2 matches at 9 bases. Germline V gene sequence: CDR1 SGHRS, CDR2 YFSETQ. Unmatched junction bases numbered 5, after V lost 4 bases and J lost 0 bases. This CDR3 is 16 amino acids long. The CDR3 coding sequence is TGCGCCAGCAGCCCCTATAGCGGGAGCTCCTACAATGAGCAGTTCTTC. The encoded protein is CASSPYSGSSYNEQFF.

As regards this clonotype: This clone may be a read error of a much larger clone one base away. The chain links TRBV6-1 to TRBJ1-1; tentative D call: TRBD1 (6 bases). The CDR3 runs to 15 residues. Germline loops: CDR1 MNHNS, CDR2 SASEGT. V was trimmed by 6 bases and J by 4 bases, leaving 18 bases between them. This CDR3 is CASSTLSGGGTEAFF. As DNA, the CDR3 is TGTGCCAGCAGCACACTATCCGGGGGCGGCACTGAAGCTTTCTTT.

The sample holds a few counts of this clonotype. The V and J genes are TRBV7-9 and TRBJ1-5; perhaps TRBD1 as D (5 bases). Trimming pared 5 bases from V and 3 bases from J, leaving 14 bases between. Germline-derived CDR1 and CDR2 are SEHNR and FQNEAQ (reference sequence). The CDR3 length is 15 residues. CDR3 region: CASSKTALPNQPQHF. CDR3 DNA sequence: TGTGCCAGCAGCAAGACAGCTCTACCCAATCAGCCCCAGCATTTT.

At least ten counts were recorded for this clonotype. The chain carries TRBV12-3 or TRBV12-4 and TRBJ2-2, with 8 positions matching TRBD1. The CDR3 is 15 residues long. The V and J ends lost 6 bases and 1 base, in that order; junction bases with no gene match: 4. The CDR3 sequence is CASSPTGVNTGELFF. The CDR3 coding sequence is TGTGCCAGCAGCCCGACAGGGGTGAACACCGGGGAGCTGTTTTTT.